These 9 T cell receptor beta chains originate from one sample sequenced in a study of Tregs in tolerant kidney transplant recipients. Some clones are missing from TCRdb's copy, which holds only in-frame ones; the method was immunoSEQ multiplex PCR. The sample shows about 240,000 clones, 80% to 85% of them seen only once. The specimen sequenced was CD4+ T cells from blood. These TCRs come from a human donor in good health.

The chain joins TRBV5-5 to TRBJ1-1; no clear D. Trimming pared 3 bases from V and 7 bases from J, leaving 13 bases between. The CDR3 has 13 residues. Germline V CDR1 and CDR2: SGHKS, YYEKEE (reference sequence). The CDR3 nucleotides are TGTGCCAGCAGCTGGGATGTCGGCTTTGAAGCTTTCTTT. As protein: CASSWDVGFEAFF. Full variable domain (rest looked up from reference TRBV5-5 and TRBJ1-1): DAGVTQSPTHLIKTRGQQVTLRCSPISGHKSVSWYQQVLGQGPQFIFQYYEKEERGRGNFPDRFSARQFPNYSSELNVNALLLGDSALYLCASSWDVGFEAFFGQGTRLTVV.

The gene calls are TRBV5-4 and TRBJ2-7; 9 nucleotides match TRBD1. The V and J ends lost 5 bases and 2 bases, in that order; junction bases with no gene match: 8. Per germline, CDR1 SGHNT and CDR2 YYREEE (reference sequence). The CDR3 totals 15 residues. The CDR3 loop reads CASSRLGTGPYEQYF. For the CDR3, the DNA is TGTGCCAGCAGTCGTTTAGGGACAGGGCCCTACGAGCAGTACTTC.

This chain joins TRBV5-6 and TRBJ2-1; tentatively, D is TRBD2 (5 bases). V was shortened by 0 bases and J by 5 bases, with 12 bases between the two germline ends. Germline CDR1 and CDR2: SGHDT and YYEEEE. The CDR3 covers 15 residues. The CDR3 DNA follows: TGTGCCAGCAGCTTGGGCCTAGCTATCGACAATGAGCAGTTCTTC. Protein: CASSLGLAIDNEQFF. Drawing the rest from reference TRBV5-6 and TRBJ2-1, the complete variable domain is DAGVTQSPTHLIKTRGQQVTLRCSPKSGHDTVSWYQQALGQGPQFIFQYYEEEERQRGNFPDRFSGHQFPNYSSELNVNALLLGDSALYLCASSLGLAIDNEQFFGPGTRLTVL.

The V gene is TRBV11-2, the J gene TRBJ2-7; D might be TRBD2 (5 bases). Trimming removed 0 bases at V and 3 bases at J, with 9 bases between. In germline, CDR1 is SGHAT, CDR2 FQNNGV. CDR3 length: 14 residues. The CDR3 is CASSLDQRYYEQYF. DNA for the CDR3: TGTGCCAGCAGCTTAGACCAGCGGTACTACGAGCAGTACTTC.

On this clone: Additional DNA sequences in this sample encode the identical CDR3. CDR3 DNA sequence: TGTGCCAGCTCACCTCCCGCAGGCGACTACGAGCAGTACTTC. Translation gives CASSPPAGDYEQYF. This sequence joins TRBV18 and TRBJ2-7, with D unresolved. The CDR3 sequence is 14 residues long. Germline CDR1 KGHSH, CDR2 LQKENI. V was shortened by 3 bases and J by 3 bases, with 12 bases between the two germline ends.

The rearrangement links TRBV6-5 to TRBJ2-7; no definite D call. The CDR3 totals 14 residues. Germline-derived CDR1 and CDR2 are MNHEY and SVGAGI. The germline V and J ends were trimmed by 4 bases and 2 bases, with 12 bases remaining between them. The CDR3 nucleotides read TGTGCCAGCAGTTCCATTAGTGGGACCTACGAGCAGTACTTC. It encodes CASSSISGTYEQYF.

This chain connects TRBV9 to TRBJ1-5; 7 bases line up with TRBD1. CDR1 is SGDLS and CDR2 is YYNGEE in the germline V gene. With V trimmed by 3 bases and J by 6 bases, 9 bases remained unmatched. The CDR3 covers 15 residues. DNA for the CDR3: TGTGCCAGCAGCGCCACGGACAGGTCGATTCAGCCCCAGCATTTT. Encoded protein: CASSATDRSIQPQHF.

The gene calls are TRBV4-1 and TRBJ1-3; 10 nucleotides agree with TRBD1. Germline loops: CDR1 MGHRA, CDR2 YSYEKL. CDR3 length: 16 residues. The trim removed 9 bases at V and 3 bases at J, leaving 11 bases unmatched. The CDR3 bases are TGCGCCAGTTCCGTTTTGACAGGGGGCAATGGAAACACCATATATTTT. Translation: CASSVLTGGNGNTIYF.

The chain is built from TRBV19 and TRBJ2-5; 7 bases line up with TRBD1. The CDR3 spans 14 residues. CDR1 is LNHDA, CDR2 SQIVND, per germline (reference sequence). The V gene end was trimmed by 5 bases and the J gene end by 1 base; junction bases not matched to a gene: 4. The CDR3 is CASSRDSRQETQYF. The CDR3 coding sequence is TGTGCCAGTAGTCGGGACAGCCGCCAAGAGACCCAGTACTTC.